This T cell receptor (beta chain) was identified during a study of vaccination and CD4 T cells after COVID-19. For the study at large: There were two doses of either BNT162b2 or mRNA-1273 vaccine given to participants. Convalescent patients gave post-COVID blood a median about 95 days post-diagnosis, range 35 to 161. General study points: Spike mono-reactivity held for 304 of 307 vaccine-specific clones in convalescent patients.

Treatment of the sample: roughly nine-day PBMC culture with coronavirus spike peptide pools or control peptides (ViraFEST assay). The culture of more than 1.5 million PBMCs per well included approximately 10 IU/ml IL-2 and 9.5 to 10 ug/ml peptide pools. Concerning this clonotype itself: Its antigen is still unknown. At one end, the junction sequence differs from germline, possibly due to a read error.

Looked up from germline, CDR1 is MNHEY and CDR2 is SVGAGI. The CDR3 is 14 residues long. Cultured CD4+ T cell DNA underwent sequencing with the Oncomine TCR Beta short-read assay. From the PCR reads, TCRdb called clonotypes with MiXCR, one entry per CDR3 protein. The repertoire consists of 20,000 or so distinct CDR3 sequences, with roughly 56% occurring once and the leading ten covering 9.4%. The source is a human donor who had recovered from COVID-19. Sequencing used CD4+ T cells from blood, cultured in vitro. The gene calls are TRBV6-5 and TRBJ1-2, with D tentatively TRBD1 (5 bases). CDR3 sequence (DNA): TGTGCCAGCAGATACTCAGGGTCCAAACGGGGCTACACCTTC. This sequence encodes CASRYSGSKRGYTF.